This paragraph covers one T cell receptor (beta chain) sequence. The CDR3 length is 12 residues. J gave up 5 bases and V 3 bases, and 3 bases lay outside the gene matches. From germline, CDR1 is SQVTM and CDR2 ANQGSEA. As originally analysed: Amplification of reference gene primers was used by the study to estimate nucleated cell counts. The method was immunoSEQ multiplex PCR; TCRdb's version includes in-frame clones alone and lacks a portion of them. That table is the source of V, J and clone size, and D and trimming were worked out from the DNA. This sample yields around 140,000 clones, of which 85% to 90% are seen a single time; 10% to 15% belongs to the top ten. This sample is drawn from a study of blood T cell repertoires in COVID-19. Study summary: From the United States, Italy and Spain came samples of acute and convalescent COVID-19.

The genes are TRBV29-1 and TRBJ2-5; 7 bases line up with TRBD2. The sequence was obtained from a man aged 18 to 29 with COVID-19, enrolled during active disease. The sample comprised peripheral blood. CDR3: CSVEGGLETQYF. The CDR3, as DNA: TGCAGCGTTGAGGGAGGGTTGGAGACCCAGTACTTC.